The 7 T cell receptor beta chains given below trace back to one sample, sequenced in a study of naive and memory T cell subsets. The beta constant-region primer was an equimolar mix of two oligonucleotides covering TRBC1 and TRBC2. TCRdb re-derived calls from the UMI-ligation and nested PCR reads in MiXCR, one entry per CDR3 protein. The table has roughly 31,000 distinct CDR3 sequences, around 10% seen once; the top ten hold approximately 19%. Sequencing was performed on effector memory CD4+ T cells from blood. Subset reported: effector memory, CD45RA- CD27-. These receptor sequences come from a human donor in good health.

This clonotype was detected only a few times. This sequence joins TRBV6-1 and TRBJ1-5; TRBD1 aligns across 7 bases. Germline values: CDR1 MNHNS, CDR2 SASEGT. CDR3 size: 13 residues. The trim removed 6 bases at V and 7 bases at J, leaving 6 bases unmatched. In nucleotides, the CDR3 is TGTGCCAGCAGGGGGACAGTGAGCCAGCCCCAGCATTTT. Translated, it gives CASRGTVSQPQHF.

This clonotype is categorized as medium-sized. The V and J genes are TRBV7-2 and TRBJ1-2; D is possibly TRBD1 (6 bases). Germline-derived CDR1 and CDR2 are SGHTA and FQGNSA. This CDR3 has 16 residues. V was pared by 5 bases and J by 6 bases, with 22 bases between. This CDR3 reads CASSVDSSRDLNGYTF. The CDR3 coding sequence is TGTGCCAGCAGCGTGGACAGTTCACGCGATTTAAATGGCTACACCTTC.

This clonotype was observed many times. The CDR3 region is CASRGPGQTLGETQYF. Here the CDR3 DNA reads TGTGCCAGCAGGGGTCCGGGACAGACTTTGGGAGAGACCCAGTACTTC. J is TRBJ2-5 and V is TRBV7-2, with 7 nucleotides matching TRBD1. The CDR3 has 16 amino acids. Trimming removed 6 bases from V and 4 bases from J; junction bases left unmatched: 14. Germline loops: CDR1 SGHTA, CDR2 FQGNSA.

The chain combines TRBV7-9 with TRBJ2-2; no clear D. The CDR3 totals 14 residues. The germline V gene has CDR1 SEHNR and CDR2 FQNEAQ (reference sequence). Trimming pared 5 bases from V and 4 bases from J, leaving 11 bases between. The CDR3 loop is CASSGLVGTGELFF. The CDR3 region has the DNA TGTGCCAGCAGCGGATTAGTGGGCACCGGGGAGCTGTTTTTT.

By sample fraction, this clonotype is large. The CDR3, as DNA: TGTGCCAGCAGTCGTAGCGGGGGTAAATACAATGAGCAGTTCTTC. This gives the protein CASSRSGGKYNEQFF. The chain is built from TRBV12-3 or TRBV12-4 and TRBJ2-1, with 9 bases aligning to TRBD2. The CDR3 consists of 15 residues. Unmatched junction bases numbered 6, after V lost 5 bases and J lost 4 bases.

This clonotype has at least ten counts. The chain links TRBV29-1 to TRBJ2-4, with 7 bases matching TRBD1. The CDR3 spans 12 residues. Losses at the gene ends were 7 bases for V and 6 bases for J; bases not matched to a gene: 6. Germline-derived CDR1 and CDR2 are SQVTM and ANQGSEA. The CDR3 sequence is CSARQGGNIQYF. DNA of the CDR3: TGCAGCGCCCGACAGGGCGGAAACATTCAGTACTTC.

There are many counts of this clonotype. The J gene is TRBJ2-1, the V gene TRBV11-2, with 9 bases lining up with TRBD2. Germline CDR1 and CDR2: SGHAT and FQNNGV. J was trimmed by 7 bases and V by 5 bases; bases with no gene match: 12. The CDR3 length is 16 residues. CDR3 residues: CASSPWGSGSFNEQFF. DNA for the CDR3: TGTGCCAGCAGCCCCTGGGGTAGCGGGAGTTTTAATGAGCAGTTCTTC.